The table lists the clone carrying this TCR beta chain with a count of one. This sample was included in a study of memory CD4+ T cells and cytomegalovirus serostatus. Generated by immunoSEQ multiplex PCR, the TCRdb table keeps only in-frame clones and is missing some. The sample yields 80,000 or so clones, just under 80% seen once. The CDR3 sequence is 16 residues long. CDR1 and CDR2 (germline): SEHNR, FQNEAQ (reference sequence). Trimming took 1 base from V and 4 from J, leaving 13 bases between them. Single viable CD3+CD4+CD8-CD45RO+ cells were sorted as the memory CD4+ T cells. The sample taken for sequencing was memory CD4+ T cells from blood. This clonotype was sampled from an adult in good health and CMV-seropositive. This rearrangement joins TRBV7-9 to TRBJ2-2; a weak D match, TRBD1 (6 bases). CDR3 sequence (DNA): TGTGCCAGCAGCTTAGAACAGGGTATGGGCACCGGGGAGCTGTTTTTT. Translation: CASSLEQGMGTGELFF.